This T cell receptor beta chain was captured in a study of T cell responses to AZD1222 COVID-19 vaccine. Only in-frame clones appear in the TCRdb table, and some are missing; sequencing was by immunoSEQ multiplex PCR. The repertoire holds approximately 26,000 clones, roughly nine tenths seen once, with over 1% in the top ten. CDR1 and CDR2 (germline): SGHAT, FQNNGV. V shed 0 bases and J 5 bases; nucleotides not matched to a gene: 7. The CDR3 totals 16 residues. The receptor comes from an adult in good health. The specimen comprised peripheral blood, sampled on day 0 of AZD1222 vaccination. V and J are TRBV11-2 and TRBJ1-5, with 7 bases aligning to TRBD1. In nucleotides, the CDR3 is TGTGCCAGCAGCTTAGAGCAGGGACAGCATCATCAGCCCCAGCATTTT. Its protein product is CASSLEQGQHHQPQHF.